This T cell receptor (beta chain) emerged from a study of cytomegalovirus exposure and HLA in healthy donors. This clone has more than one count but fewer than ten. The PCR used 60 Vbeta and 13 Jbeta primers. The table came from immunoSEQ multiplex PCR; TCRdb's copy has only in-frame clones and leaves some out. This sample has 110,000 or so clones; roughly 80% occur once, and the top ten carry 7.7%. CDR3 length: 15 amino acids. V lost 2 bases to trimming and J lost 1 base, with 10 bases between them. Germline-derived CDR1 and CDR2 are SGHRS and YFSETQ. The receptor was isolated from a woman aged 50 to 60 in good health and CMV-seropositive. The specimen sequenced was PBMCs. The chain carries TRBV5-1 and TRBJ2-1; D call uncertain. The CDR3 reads CASSFDTRSYNEQFF. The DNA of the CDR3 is TGCGCCAGCAGCTTCGACACCCGGTCCTACAATGAGCAGTTCTTC.